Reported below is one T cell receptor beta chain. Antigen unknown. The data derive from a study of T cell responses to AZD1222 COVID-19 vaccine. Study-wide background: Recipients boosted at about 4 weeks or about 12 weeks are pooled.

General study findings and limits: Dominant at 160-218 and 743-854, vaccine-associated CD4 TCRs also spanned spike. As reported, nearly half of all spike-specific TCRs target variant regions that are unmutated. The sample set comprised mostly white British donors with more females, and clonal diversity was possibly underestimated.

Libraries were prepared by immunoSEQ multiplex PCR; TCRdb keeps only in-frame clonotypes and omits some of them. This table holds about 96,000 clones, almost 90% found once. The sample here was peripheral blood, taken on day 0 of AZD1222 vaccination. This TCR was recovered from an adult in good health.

The CDR3 DNA sequence: TGTGCCACCGGGTCGGGAGGCCCCCTTCCTACGCAGTATTTT. This gives the protein CATGSGGPLPTQYF. The chain employs TRBV15 and TRBJ2-3, with 7 bases fitting TRBD2. The CDR3 spans 14 residues. J lost 8 bases, V lost 8 bases, and 13 bases had no gene match. Germline CDR1 is LNHNV and CDR2 is YYDKDF (reference sequence). The full variable domain, rest sourced from reference TRBV15 and TRBJ2-3, is DAMVIQNPRYQVTQFGKPVTLSCSQTLNHNVMYWYQQKSSQAPKLLFHYYDKDFNNEADTPDNFQSRRPNTSFCFLDIRSPGLGDTAMYLCATGSGGPLPTQYFGPGTRLTVL.